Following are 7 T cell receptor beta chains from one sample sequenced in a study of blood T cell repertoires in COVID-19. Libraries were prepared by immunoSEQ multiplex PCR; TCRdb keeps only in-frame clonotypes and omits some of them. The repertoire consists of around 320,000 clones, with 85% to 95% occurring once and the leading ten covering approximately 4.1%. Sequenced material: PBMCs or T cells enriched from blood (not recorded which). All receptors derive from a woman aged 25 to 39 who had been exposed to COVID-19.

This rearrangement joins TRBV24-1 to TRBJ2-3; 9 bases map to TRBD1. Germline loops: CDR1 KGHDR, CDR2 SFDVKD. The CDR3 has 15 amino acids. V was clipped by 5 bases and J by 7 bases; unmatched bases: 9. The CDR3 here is CATSAGTGGMNTQYF. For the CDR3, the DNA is TGTGCCACCAGTGCCGGAACAGGGGGCATGAATACGCAGTATTTT.

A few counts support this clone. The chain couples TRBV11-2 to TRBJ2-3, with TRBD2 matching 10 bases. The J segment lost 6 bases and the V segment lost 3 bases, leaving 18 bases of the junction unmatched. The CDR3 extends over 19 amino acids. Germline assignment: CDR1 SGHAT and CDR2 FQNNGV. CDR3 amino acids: CASSFWALAGSTGGDTQYF. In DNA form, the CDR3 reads TGTGCCAGCAGCTTTTGGGCACTAGCGGGATCCACCGGGGGCGATACGCAGTATTTT.

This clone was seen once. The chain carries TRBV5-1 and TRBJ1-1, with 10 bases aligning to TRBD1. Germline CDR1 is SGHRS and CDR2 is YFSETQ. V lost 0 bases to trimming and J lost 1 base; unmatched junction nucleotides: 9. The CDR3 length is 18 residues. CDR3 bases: TGCGCCAGCAGCTTGGCCAGAAGACAGGGGGCTGGGAACACTGAAGCTTTCTTT. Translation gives CASSLARRQGAGNTEAFF.

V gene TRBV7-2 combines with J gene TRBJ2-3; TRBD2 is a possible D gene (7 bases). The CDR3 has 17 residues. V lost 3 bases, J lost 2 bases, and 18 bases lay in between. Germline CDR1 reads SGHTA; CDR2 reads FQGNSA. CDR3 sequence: CASSFTGLRGSTDTQYF. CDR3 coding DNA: TGTGCCAGCAGCTTTACAGGGTTGCGGGGGTCCACAGATACGCAGTATTTT.

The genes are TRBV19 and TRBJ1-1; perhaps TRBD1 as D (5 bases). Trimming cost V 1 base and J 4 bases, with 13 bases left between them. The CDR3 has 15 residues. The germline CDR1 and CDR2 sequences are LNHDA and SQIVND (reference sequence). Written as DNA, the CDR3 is TGTGCCAGTAGTATAGTTGGAGGGGTGGGCACTGAAGCTTTCTTT. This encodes CASSIVGGVGTEAFF.

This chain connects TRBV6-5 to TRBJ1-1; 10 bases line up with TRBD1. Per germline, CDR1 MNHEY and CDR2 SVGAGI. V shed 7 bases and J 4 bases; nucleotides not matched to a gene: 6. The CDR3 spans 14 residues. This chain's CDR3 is CASTSGQGGTEAFF. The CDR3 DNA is TGTGCCAGCACCTCCGGACAGGGGGGCACTGAAGCTTTCTTT.

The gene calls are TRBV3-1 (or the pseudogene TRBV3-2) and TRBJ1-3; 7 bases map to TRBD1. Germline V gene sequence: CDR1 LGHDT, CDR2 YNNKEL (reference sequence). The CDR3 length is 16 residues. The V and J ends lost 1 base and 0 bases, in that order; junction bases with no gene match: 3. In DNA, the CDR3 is TGTGCCAGCAGCCAAGGACAGGGAATCTCTGGAAACACCATATATTTT. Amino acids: CASSQGQGISGNTIYF.